This entry concerns a single T cell receptor beta chain. Its antigen specificity is not known. No base quality values were provided; no much bigger clone lies one nucleotide off. The CDR3 numbers 15 residues from cysteine through phenylalanine. Kept here is only the CDR3 DNA, which spans 45 bases and is read in frame from base 1. The V end loses 5 bases and the J end loses 0 bases, and a stretch of 11 bases separates them. CDR1 and CDR2, looked up from the germline V gene (reference sequence), are LNHDA and SQIVND. Library preparation was by the immunoSEQ multiplex PCR assay. Sourced from immuneACCESS, this table was stored by TCRdb with only in-frame sequences that have V and J called. A share of the clones is absent; for the studies checked, an unresolved V gene accounts for under half, and the remainder has no known explanation. This sample gives around 90,000 clones in total; 85% of them show up just once. More than 2% of the sample belongs to the ten largest clones.

This sample was taken from a study of control samples from healthy donors and cancer patients (dated by TCRdb to 2018 to 2020). In this chain, TRBV19 is recombined with TRBJ1-5; the D gene lacks a confident call. The sample taken for sequencing was blood. The origin of this receptor is a middle-aged woman in good health. The CDR3 corresponds to CASSPPAASNQPQHF. The nucleotide sequence is TGTGCCAGTAGTCCCCCTGCGGCTAGCAATCAGCCCCAGCATTTT.